The 31 T cell receptor beta chains in this list originate from one sample, sequenced in a study of cytomegalovirus exposure and HLA in healthy donors. Sequencing was performed with immunoSEQ multiplex PCR; in TCRdb, only in-frame clones are kept and a portion is missing. The sample includes roughly 250,000 clones, approximately 83% seen only once; the top ten take 1% to 1.5%. Material: PBMCs. The receptors stem from a woman between 25 and 40 years old in good health and CMV-seropositive.

This chain links TRBV16 with TRBJ1-4; TRBD1 might be the D (5 bases). V was cut by 2 bases and J by 8 bases, with 18 bases left in between. The CDR3 sequence is 16 residues long. Germline CDR1 reads KGHSY; CDR2 reads FQNENV. This chain's CDR3 is CASSQHGEAGDEKLFF. Written as DNA, the CDR3 is TGTGCCAGCAGCCAACACGGGGAGGCTGGGGACGAAAAACTGTTTTTT.

The chain combines TRBV29-1 with TRBJ1-1; possible D gene TRBD1, 6 bases. This CDR3 has 14 residues. Trimming removed 5 bases from V and 3 bases from J, with 16 bases in between. Germline lookup yields CDR1 SQVTM and CDR2 ANQGSEA. The CDR3, as DNA: TGCAGCGTTTCACTGGGGGCGTCGGACACTGAAGCTTTCTTT. Residues: CSVSLGASDTEAFF.

The J gene is TRBJ1-2, the V gene TRBV4-1, with 7 bases identical to TRBD1. Germline loops: CDR1 MGHRA, CDR2 YSYEKL. The CDR3 runs to 14 residues. J gave up 8 bases and V 3 bases, and 9 bases lay outside the gene matches. The CDR3 here is CASSQETGWFGYTF. The CDR3 DNA reads TGCGCCAGCAGCCAGGAGACAGGGTGGTTCGGCTACACCTTC.

V gene TRBV27 combines with J gene TRBJ2-7; the match to TRBD2 covers 11 bases. Germline lookup yields CDR1 MNHEY and CDR2 SMNVEV (reference sequence). V trimming: 6 bases; J trimming: 4 bases; junction bases outside the gene matches: 8. The length of the CDR3 is 15 residues. CDR3 sequence: CASRSPGLAAYEQYF. CDR3 DNA: TGTGCCAGCAGATCGCCGGGACTAGCGGCTTACGAGCAGTACTTC.

This chain links TRBV11-3 with TRBJ2-3, with D hard to call. In germline, CDR1 is SGHNT, CDR2 YENEEA. V lost 0 bases, J lost 6 bases, and 4 bases lay in between. The CDR3 extends over 12 amino acids. CDR3 nucleotides: TGTGCCAGCAGCTTAGATCCGGATACGCAGTATTTT. Translated, it gives CASSLDPDTQYF.

The gene calls are TRBV5-1 and TRBJ2-1; 14 bases are shared with TRBD2. The germline V gene encodes CDR1 SGHRS and CDR2 YFSETQ. The CDR3 sequence is 15 residues long. The ends lost 6 bases at V and 8 bases at J; junction bases unmatched: 7. CDR3 region: CASTVSGLAGDEQFF. DNA for the CDR3: TGCGCCAGCACGGTCTCGGGACTAGCGGGAGATGAGCAGTTCTTC.

The chain uses TRBV6-4 and TRBJ2-1; 11 bases fit TRBD2. Germline assignment: CDR1 MRHNA and CDR2 SNTAGT. The CDR3 has 15 residues. V shed 6 bases, J shed 8 bases, and the junction held 9 bases outside the gene matches. DNA for the CDR3: TGTGCCAGCAGCTTCCTAGCGGGAGGCAACTATGAGCAGTTCTTC. Amino acid sequence: CASSFLAGGNYEQFF.

This chain connects TRBV6-6 to TRBJ2-2; D possibly corresponds to TRBD2 (5 bases). The germline gives CDR1 MNHNY, CDR2 SVGAGI (reference sequence). V dropped 5 bases and J dropped 5 bases, with 9 bases sitting between them. CDR3 size: 13 residues. The CDR3 is CASSDRRTGELFF. As DNA, the CDR3 is TGTGCCAGCAGTGATCGGAGGACCGGGGAGCTGTTTTTT.

The chain joins TRBV9 to TRBJ2-2; 8 bases match TRBD2. CDR3 length equals 17 residues. Germline CDR1 SGDLS, CDR2 YYNGEE. Losses at the gene ends were 2 bases for V and 4 bases for J; bases not matched to a gene: 10. The CDR3 reads CASSVELAGMTTGELFF. The CDR3 DNA sequence: TGTGCCAGCAGCGTGGAATTAGCGGGAATGACCACCGGGGAGCTGTTTTTT. The variable domain in full, completed from reference TRBV9 and TRBJ2-2, reads DSGVTQTPKHLITATGQRVTLRCSPRSGDLSVYWYQQSLDQGLQFLIQYYNGEERAKGNILERFSAQQFPDLHSELNLSSLELGDSALYFCASSVELAGMTTGELFFGEGSRLTVL.

In this sample, this clone turned up once. The chain has TRBV30 and TRBJ2-3; tentatively, D is TRBD2 (7 bases). V lost 5 bases, J lost 7 bases, and 22 bases lay in between. CDR1 and CDR2 (germline): GTSNPN, SVGIG (reference sequence). The CDR3 contains 15 residues. CDR3 amino acids: CAWAPRGGLTNTQYF. For the CDR3, the DNA is TGTGCCTGGGCCCCAAGGGGGGGCCTCACGAATACGCAGTATTTT.

V usage is TRBV27 and J usage is TRBJ1-1; 11 nucleotides align to TRBD1. CDR3 size: 20 residues. Germline assignment: CDR1 MNHEY and CDR2 SMNVEV (reference sequence). Trimming took 2 bases from V and 7 from J; bases not matched to a gene: 21. The CDR3 DNA reads as TGTGCCAGCAGTTTAACTCTCTATACCGGGACAGGGGGTGATGGGAGTGAAGCTTTCTTT. Translating gives CASSLTLYTGTGGDGSEAFF.

The rearrangement links TRBV4-1 to TRBJ2-1; D is uncertain. The CDR3 runs to 17 residues. Trimming stripped 0 bases from V and 0 bases from J, with 12 bases between. Germline V CDR1 and CDR2: MGHRA, YSYEKL. The CDR3 reads CASSQDIQRGSYNEQFF. CDR3 DNA: TGCGCCAGCAGCCAAGATATCCAGCGCGGCTCCTACAATGAGCAGTTCTTC.

This clone was seen more than once but under ten times. The chain's CDR3 is CASSLGQGAVQPQHF. The CDR3, as DNA: TGTGCCAGCAGCTTAGGACAGGGGGCAGTTCAGCCCCAGCATTTT. V usage is TRBV7-2 and J usage is TRBJ1-5; 10 bases agree with TRBD1. The V gene end was trimmed by 1 base and the J gene end by 6 bases; junction bases not matched to a gene: 3. CDR1 is SGHTA and CDR2 is FQGNSA in the germline V gene. The CDR3 totals 15 residues.

The chain is built from TRBV5-1 and TRBJ1-1; the D gene is possibly TRBD1 (5 bases). Trimming stripped 4 bases from V and 3 bases from J, with 19 bases between. The CDR3 runs to 16 residues. The germline CDR1 and CDR2 sequences are SGHRS and YFSETQ. In nucleotides, the CDR3 is TGCGCCAGCAGCCTACGTCCGACGGAGGGGCACACTGAAGCTTTCTTT. It specifies CASSLRPTEGHTEAFF.

The rearrangement joins TRBV2 to TRBJ2-1, with D maybe TRBD2 (5 bases). The germline V gene encodes CDR1 SNHLY and CDR2 FYNNEI. This CDR3 contains 15 residues. Trimming shortened V by 3 bases and J by 9 bases, and 18 bases separated the two germline ends. CDR3 DNA sequence: TGTGCCAGCAGTGACTACCTCCGGGATACGGGTGAGCAGTTCTTC. Its translation: CASSDYLRDTGEQFF.

This chain links TRBV29-1 with TRBJ1-1, with TRBD1 as a possible D gene (6 bases). This CDR3 has 15 residues. Trimming removed 5 bases at V and 0 bases at J, with 16 bases between. The germline CDR1 and CDR2 sequences are SQVTM and ANQGSEA. The chain's CDR3 is CSVKQGQLMNTEAFF. The CDR3 DNA sequence: TGCAGCGTTAAGCAAGGACAGCTGATGAACACTGAAGCTTTCTTT.

The rearrangement links TRBV19 to TRBJ2-1; unclear D gene. Germline V gene lookup returns CDR1 LNHDA and CDR2 SQIVND (reference sequence). The CDR3 sequence is 14 residues long. Trimming took 1 base from V and 8 from J, leaving 12 bases between them. Written as DNA, the CDR3 is TGTGCCAGTAGTATAGGAGGTACCCAAGATGAGCAGTTCTTC. Translation: CASSIGGTQDEQFF.

This clone has only one observation. The chain uses TRBV10-2 and TRBJ2-7; 11 positions match TRBD2. Germline CDR1 reads WSHSY; CDR2 reads SAAADI. The trim removed 6 bases at V and 1 base at J, leaving 5 bases unmatched. The CDR3 runs to 15 residues. CDR3 DNA sequence: TGCGCCAGCAGCCAACGACTAGCGGGATCCTACGAGCAGTACTTC. Translating gives CASSQRLAGSYEQYF.

The chain employs TRBV2 and TRBJ1-5; tentative D call: TRBD1 (5 bases). CDR3 length: 15 amino acids. Germline CDR1 reads SNHLY; CDR2 reads FYNNEI. V was clipped by 2 bases and J by 5 bases, with 13 bases between them. The chain's CDR3 is CASSETGYNDQPQHF. CDR3 bases: TGTGCCAGCAGTGAAACAGGCTATAACGATCAGCCCCAGCATTTT.

The gene calls are TRBV5-1 and TRBJ2-1, with 12 bases that match TRBD2. CDR3 length: 17 residues. After removal of 3 bases from V and 5 bases from J, the junction contained 9 bases not matched to a gene. Per the germline V gene, CDR1 is SGHRS and CDR2 is YFSETQ. The CDR3 protein is CASSSRLLAGGNNEQFF. CDR3 coding DNA: TGCGCCAGCAGCTCCCGATTACTAGCGGGAGGCAACAATGAGCAGTTCTTC.

The rearrangement joins TRBV2 to TRBJ2-1; 7 nucleotides line up with TRBD2. CDR3 length: 16 residues. CDR1 is SNHLY, CDR2 FYNNEI, per germline. V lost 8 bases and J lost 9; bases outside the gene matches: 19. This CDR3 reads CASGRSLAETPGEQFF. Here the CDR3 DNA reads TGTGCCAGCGGCAGATCGCTAGCGGAGACCCCAGGTGAGCAGTTCTTC.

This chain joins TRBV2 and TRBJ2-2; the D gene is possibly TRBD2 (6 bases). Between the trimmed V and J ends, which lost 3 bases and 5 bases, there was a span of 16 bases. Germline V gene lookup returns CDR1 SNHLY and CDR2 FYNNEI. CDR3 length equals 16 residues. The DNA of the CDR3 is TGTGCCAGCAGTGACTGGCGGGAAAGAGATACCGGGGAGCTGTTTTTT. As protein: CASSDWRERDTGELFF.

The rearrangement links TRBV5-6 to TRBJ2-1; no firm D call. Germline V gene sequence: CDR1 SGHDT, CDR2 YYEEEE. The length of the CDR3 is 15 residues. V was shortened by 3 bases and J by 1 base, with 11 bases between the two germline ends. DNA for the CDR3: TGTGCCAGCAGCTCGGCCGGCAGGTCCTACAATGAGCAGTTCTTC. Translation: CASSSAGRSYNEQFF.

This chain uses TRBV21-1 with TRBJ1-4. TRBV21-1 is designated a pseudogene. The CDR3 has 13 amino acids. CDR3 loop: CASSNDVREKLFF. The CDR3 DNA follows: TGTGCCAGCAGCAATGATGTACGGGAAAAACTGTTTTTT.

This chain connects TRBV5-1 to TRBJ2-3, with D perhaps matching TRBD2 (6 bases). Germline CDR1 SGHRS, CDR2 YFSETQ. V was pared by 4 bases and J by 2 bases, with 20 bases between. The CDR3 has 17 residues. The CDR3 region has the DNA TGCGCCAGCAGCCTCCATTCCGGGGGAGGAATCACAGATACGCAGTATTTT. This codes for CASSLHSGGGITDTQYF. Full variable domain (rest looked up from reference TRBV5-1 and TRBJ2-3): KAGVTQTPRYLIKTRGQQVTLSCSPISGHRSVSWYQQTPGQGLQFLFEYFSETQRNKGNFPGRFSGRQFSNSRSEMNVSTLELGDSALYLCASSLHSGGGITDTQYFGPGTRLTVL.

The chain joins TRBV6-1 to TRBJ1-2; 7 nucleotides agree with TRBD1. CDR1 is MNHNS and CDR2 is SASEGT in the germline V gene. V lost 5 bases, J lost 8 bases, and 11 bases stayed unmatched. The CDR3 is made up of 14 amino acids. CDR3 in amino acids: CASSPNRGFEGYTF. The CDR3 region has the DNA TGTGCCAGCAGTCCCAACAGGGGATTCGAGGGCTACACCTTC.

V and J are TRBV7-8 and TRBJ2-5; 11 bases align to TRBD1. V trimming: 1 base; J trimming: 4 bases; junction bases outside the gene matches: 11. This CDR3 has 18 residues. Germline V gene lookup returns CDR1 SGHVS and CDR2 FQNEAQ. The chain's CDR3 is CASSLGLRTGGASETQYF. The CDR3 DNA is TGTGCCAGCAGCTTAGGACTTCGGACAGGGGGCGCGTCAGAGACCCAGTACTTC.

The chain uses TRBV5-1 and TRBJ1-1; 8 bases are shared with TRBD1. CDR1 SGHRS and CDR2 YFSETQ come from the germline V gene. This CDR3 is built from 17 residues. J was trimmed by 1 base and V by 0 bases; bases with no gene match: 8. The DNA of the CDR3 is TGCGCCAGCAGCTTGGTAAAAACAGGGGGAACGAACACTGAAGCTTTCTTT. Translating it yields CASSLVKTGGTNTEAFF.

The chain carries TRBV4-1 and TRBJ2-7; tentatively, D is TRBD2 (6 bases). Per germline, CDR1 MGHRA and CDR2 YSYEKL. With 6 bases removed from V and 4 bases from J, the gap between germline ends came to 19 bases. This CDR3 is 15 amino acids long. The CDR3 DNA sequence: TGCGCCAGCAGTAGCCAGTTACTAGCTTCATACGAGCAGTACTTC. This gives the protein CASSSQLLASYEQYF.

The chain recombines TRBV7-2 with TRBJ2-5; tentatively, D is TRBD2 (6 bases). In germline, CDR1 is SGHTA, CDR2 FQGNSA. Between the trimmed V and J ends, which lost 5 bases and 1 base, there was a span of 17 bases. The CDR3 consists of 16 residues. This CDR3 reads CASSPRDGSFQETQYF. CDR3 nucleotide sequence: TGTGCCAGCAGCCCCCGGGACGGGAGCTTCCAAGAGACCCAGTACTTC.

V gene TRBV6-1 combines with J gene TRBJ2-7; the D is unclear. V was trimmed by 5 bases and J by 2 bases, leaving 7 bases between them. CDR3 length: 12 amino acids. Germline CDR1 MNHNS, CDR2 SASEGT. The CDR3 spells CASSQVPYEQYF. The CDR3, as DNA: TGTGCCAGCAGTCAGGTCCCCTACGAGCAGTACTTC.